One and the same sample provided the 17 T cell receptor beta chains below, sequenced in a study of blood T cell repertoires in COVID-19. Profiled with immunoSEQ multiplex PCR; TCRdb holds only in-frame clones, not every one. The sample lists about 280,000 clones, around nine tenths seen once, with roughly 1.9% in the top ten. The material sequenced was PBMCs or T cells enriched from blood (not recorded which). Receptors originate from a woman aged 55-70 years who had recovered from COVID-19.

The chain joins TRBV5-4 to TRBJ1-4; 10 bases agree with TRBD1. The germline V gene has CDR1 SGHNT and CDR2 YYREEE (reference sequence). V lost 4 bases and J lost 6; bases outside the gene matches: 3. CDR3 length equals 14 residues. The CDR3 DNA follows: TGTGCCAGCAGCGTGACAGGGGGCGATGAAAAACTGTTTTTT. Translated, it gives CASSVTGGDEKLFF.

This clone was observed a single time. This rearrangement joins TRBV28 to TRBJ1-5; 10 bases are a match to TRBD1. Trimming removed 6 bases from V and 7 bases from J; junction bases left unmatched: 6. CDR3 length: 14 amino acids. Germline CDR1 reads MDHEN; CDR2 reads SYDVKM. The CDR3 nucleotides read TGTGCCAGCAGACCGACAGGGGGCGGGCAGCCCCAGCATTTT. This codes for CASRPTGGGQPQHF.

This rearrangement joins TRBV12-3 or TRBV12-4 to TRBJ1-4; D is unresolved. Trimming took off 7 bases at V and 7 bases at J, with 13 bases between the two ends. The CDR3 runs 13 residues. CDR3 loop: CASTRREGEKLFF. CDR3 DNA: TGTGCCAGCACCCGGAGGGAAGGTGAAAAACTGTTTTTT.

The V call is TRBV6-5, the J call TRBJ2-3; possible D gene TRBD2, 6 bases. The CDR3 is made up of 15 amino acids. The ends were cut back, 4 bases at V and 2 bases at J, with 13 bases in the middle. The germline V gene has CDR1 MNHEY and CDR2 SVGAGI. The CDR3 region has the DNA TGTGCCAGCAGTTTCCTCCCGGGGGTCACAGATACGCAGTATTTT. Its protein is CASSFLPGVTDTQYF.

This chain joins TRBV19 and TRBJ1-5, with D possibly being TRBD1 (5 bases). The CDR3 extends over 14 amino acids. Germline CDR1 is LNHDA and CDR2 is SQIVND (reference sequence). Trimming cost V 7 bases and J 3 bases, with 13 bases left between them. This CDR3 is CASTPDSPNQPQHF. CDR3 bases: TGTGCCAGTACCCCTGACAGCCCCAATCAGCCCCAGCATTTT.

The chain joins TRBV28 to TRBJ1-2; 7 nucleotides align to TRBD1. Germline CDR1 MDHEN, CDR2 SYDVKM. The CDR3 length is 18 residues. V was clipped by 6 bases and J by 4 bases; unmatched bases: 20. The CDR3 region has the DNA TGTGCCAGCAGGCCCATAGCGGGGTCGGGGGGGGACAGCTATGGCTACACCTTC. It is translated as CASRPIAGSGGDSYGYTF.

The gene calls are TRBV6-2 or TRBV6-3 and TRBJ1-1, with 7 bases aligning to TRBD1. J lost 1 base, V lost 3 bases, and 5 bases had no gene match. Germline values: CDR1 MNHEY, CDR2 SVGEGT. The CDR3 extends over 15 amino acids. CDR3 in DNA: TGTGCCAGCAGTTATGGGACAGACAGGAACACTGAAGCTTTCTTT. Translated: CASSYGTDRNTEAFF.

The rearrangement links TRBV30 to TRBJ1-4; D not certain. Germline V gene data show CDR1 as GTSNPN and CDR2 as SVGIG (reference sequence). CDR3 length: 11 amino acids. V lost 4 bases and J lost 5, with 5 bases in between. CDR3 region: CAWNANEKLFF. CDR3 bases: TGTGCCTGGAATGCGAATGAAAAACTGTTTTTT. Together with reference TRBV30 and TRBJ1-4, the CDR3 gives the full variable domain: SQTIHQWPATLVQPVGSPLSLECTVEGTSNPNLYWYRQAAGRGLQLLFYSVGIGQISSEVPQNLSASRPQDRQFILSSKKLLLSDSGFYLCAWNANEKLFFGSGTQLSVL.

The V call is TRBV5-1, the J call TRBJ2-7; 11 bases map to TRBD1. V shed 4 bases, J shed 3 bases, and the junction held 6 bases outside the gene matches. CDR1 and CDR2 (germline): SGHRS, YFSETQ. This CDR3 is 15 amino acids long. CDR3 protein: CASSQRDRGNYEQYF. CDR3 nucleotides: TGCGCCAGCAGCCAAAGGGACAGGGGGAACTACGAGCAGTACTTC.

On this clone itself: The DNA is omitted, as the CDR3 cannot be located on it reliably, and the CDR3 follows TCRdb's listing. The chain uses TRBV19 and TRBJ1-1; the listed D gene, TRBD1, was not tested against the DNA. The CDR3 contains 12 residues when both ends are counted. Germline CDR1 is LNHDA and CDR2 is SQIVND (reference sequence). Here the CDR3 reads CASSVGQGAGFF.

The J gene is TRBJ2-1, the V gene TRBV7-9; 9 bases are shared with TRBD1. Germline values: CDR1 SEHNR, CDR2 FQNEAQ (reference sequence). The V gene end was trimmed by 5 bases and the J gene end by 7 bases; junction bases not matched to a gene: 3. The CDR3 sequence is 13 residues long. The CDR3 nucleotides are TGTGCCAGCAGCCCACAGGGGGCTAATGAGCAGTTCTTC. Its protein product is CASSPQGANEQFF.

This clone occurred once. The V gene is TRBV6-5, the J gene TRBJ2-5; D perhaps matches TRBD1 (5 bases). Trimming removed 3 bases at V and 1 base at J, with 12 bases between. This CDR3 is 15 amino acids long. From germline, CDR1 is MNHEY and CDR2 SVGAGI. Written as DNA, the CDR3 is TGTGCCAGCAGTTATACCGACAGACCCCAAGAGACCCAGTACTTC. Residues: CASSYTDRPQETQYF.

The rearrangement uses TRBV7-3 and TRBJ2-5; 14 bases fit TRBD2. Germline loops: CDR1 SGHTA, CDR2 FQGTGA. This CDR3 is built from 19 residues. V dropped 4 bases and J dropped 4; count of bases not matched to a gene: 14. The CDR3 loop reads CASSSTGTSGGHRGETQYF. The CDR3 bases are TGTGCCAGCAGCTCGACCGGGACTAGCGGGGGCCACAGAGGAGAGACCCAGTACTTC. Combining the CDR3 with reference TRBV7-3 and TRBJ2-5 gives the whole variable domain GAGVSQTPSNKVTEKGKYVELRCDPISGHTALYWYRQSLGQGPEFLIYFQGTGAADDSGLPNDRFFAVRPEGSVSTLKIQRTERGDSAVYLCASSSTGTSGGHRGETQYFGPGTRLLVL.

The chain joins TRBV10-1 to TRBJ2-7; TRBD1 matches at 7 bases. Losses at the gene ends were 3 bases for V and 3 bases for J; bases not matched to a gene: 5. The CDR3 covers 14 residues. From germline, CDR1 is WNHNN and CDR2 SYGVQD (reference sequence). CDR3 bases: TGCGCCAGCAGTGACCGTAGACAGGGCTACGAGCAGTACTTC. This translates into CASSDRRQGYEQYF.

The rearrangement uses TRBV9 and TRBJ1-5; possible D gene TRBD1, 5 bases. The CDR3 is 15 residues long. Germline assignment: CDR1 SGDLS and CDR2 YYNGEE. Between the trimmed V and J ends, which lost 1 base and 2 bases, there was a span of 10 bases. The CDR3 nucleotides read TGTGCCAGCAGCGTAACAGGAACCGGCAATCAGCCCCAGCATTTT. It is translated as CASSVTGTGNQPQHF.

This clone was observed once. The J gene is TRBJ1-2, the V gene TRBV7-9; D ambiguous. Germline V gene data show CDR1 as SEHNR and CDR2 as FQNEAQ (reference sequence). CDR3 length equals 14 residues. The V gene lost 4 bases and the J gene lost 8 bases, with 17 bases spanning the gap. CDR3 loop: CASSSTPTRGGYTF. The CDR3 coding sequence is TGTGCCAGCAGCTCCACCCCGACCCGAGGAGGCTACACCTTC.

This chain uses TRBV3-1 (or the pseudogene TRBV3-2) with TRBJ1-3, with D perhaps TRBD1 (5 bases). Between the trimmed V and J ends, which lost 1 base and 4 bases, there was a span of 17 bases. CDR1 and CDR2 (germline): LGHDT, YNNKEL (reference sequence). The CDR3 is made up of 17 amino acids. The CDR3 bases are TGTGCCAGCAGCCAAGGGCCGGCAGGGTCAAAAGGAAACACCATATATTTT. This gives the protein CASSQGPAGSKGNTIYF.